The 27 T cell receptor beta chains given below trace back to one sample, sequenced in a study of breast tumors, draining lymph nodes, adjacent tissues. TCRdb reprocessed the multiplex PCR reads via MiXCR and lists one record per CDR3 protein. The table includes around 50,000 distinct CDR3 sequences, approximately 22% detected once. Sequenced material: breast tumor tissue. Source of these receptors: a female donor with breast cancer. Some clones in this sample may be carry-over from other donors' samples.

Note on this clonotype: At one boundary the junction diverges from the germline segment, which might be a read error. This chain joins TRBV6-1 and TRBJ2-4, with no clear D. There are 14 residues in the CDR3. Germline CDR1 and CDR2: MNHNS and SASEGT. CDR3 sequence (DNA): TGTGCCAGCAGTGAAAACCCCACGAAAAACGTTCAGTACTTC. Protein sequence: CASSENPTKNVQYF.

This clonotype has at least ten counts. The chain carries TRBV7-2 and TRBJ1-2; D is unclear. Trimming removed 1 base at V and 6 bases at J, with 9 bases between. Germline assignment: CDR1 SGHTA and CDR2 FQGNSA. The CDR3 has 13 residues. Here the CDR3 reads CASSLVGLNGYTF. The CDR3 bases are TGTGCCAGCAGCTTAGTAGGACTCAATGGCTACACCTTC.

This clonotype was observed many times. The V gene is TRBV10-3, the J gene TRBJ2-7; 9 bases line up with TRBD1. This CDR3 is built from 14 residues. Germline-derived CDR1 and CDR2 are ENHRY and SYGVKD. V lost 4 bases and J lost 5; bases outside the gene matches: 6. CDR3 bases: TGTGCCATCAGTGCCGGACAGGGGAGGGACGAGCAGTACTTC. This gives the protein CAISAGQGRDEQYF.

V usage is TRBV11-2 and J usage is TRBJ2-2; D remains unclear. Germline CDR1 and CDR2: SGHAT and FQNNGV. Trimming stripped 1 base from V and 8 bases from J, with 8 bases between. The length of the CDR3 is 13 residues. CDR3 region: CASSLVRSGELFF. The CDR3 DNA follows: TGTGCCAGCAGCTTAGTTCGCTCGGGGGAGCTGTTTTTT.

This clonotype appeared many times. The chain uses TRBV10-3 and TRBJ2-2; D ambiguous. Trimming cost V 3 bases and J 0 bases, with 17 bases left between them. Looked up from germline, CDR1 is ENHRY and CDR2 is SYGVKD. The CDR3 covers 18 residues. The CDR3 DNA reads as TGTGCCATCAGTGAAAAGGCCCTCGTAGAAGCGAACACCGGGGAGCTGTTTTTT. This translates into CAISEKALVEANTGELFF.

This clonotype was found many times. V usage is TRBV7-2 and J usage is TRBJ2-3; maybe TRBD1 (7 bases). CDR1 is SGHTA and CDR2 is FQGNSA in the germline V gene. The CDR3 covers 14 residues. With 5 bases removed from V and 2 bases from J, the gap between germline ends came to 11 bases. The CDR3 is CASSGGTVTDTQYF. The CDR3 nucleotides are TGTGCCAGCAGCGGCGGGACAGTCACAGATACGCAGTATTTT.

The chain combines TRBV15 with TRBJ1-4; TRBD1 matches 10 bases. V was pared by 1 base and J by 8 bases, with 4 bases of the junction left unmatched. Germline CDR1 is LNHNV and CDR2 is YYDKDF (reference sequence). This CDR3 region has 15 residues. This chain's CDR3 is CATSRAGTGEEKLFF. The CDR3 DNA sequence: TGTGCCACCAGCAGAGCCGGGACAGGGGAGGAAAAACTGTTTTTT.

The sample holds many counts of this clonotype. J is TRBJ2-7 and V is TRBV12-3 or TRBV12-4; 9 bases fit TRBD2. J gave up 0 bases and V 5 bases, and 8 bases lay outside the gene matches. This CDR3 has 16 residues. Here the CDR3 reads CASSRSGTSLSYEQYF. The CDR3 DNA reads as TGTGCCAGCAGTAGATCCGGGACTAGCCTCTCCTACGAGCAGTACTTC.

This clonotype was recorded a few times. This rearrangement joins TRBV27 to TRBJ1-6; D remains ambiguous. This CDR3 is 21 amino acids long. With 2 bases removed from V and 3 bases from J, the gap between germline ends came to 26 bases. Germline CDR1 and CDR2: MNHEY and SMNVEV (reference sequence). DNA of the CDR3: TGTGCCAGCAGTTTAAGGAATCCGGGTCAGCCAAATCCTTACTATAATTCACCCCTCCACTTT. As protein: CASSLRNPGQPNPYYNSPLHF.

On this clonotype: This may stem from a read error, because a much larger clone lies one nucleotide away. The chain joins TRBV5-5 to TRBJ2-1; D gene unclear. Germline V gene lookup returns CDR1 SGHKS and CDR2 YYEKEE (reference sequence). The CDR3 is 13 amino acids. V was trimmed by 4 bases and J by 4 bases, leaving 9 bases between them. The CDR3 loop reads CASSLEVYNEQFF. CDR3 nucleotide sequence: TGTGCCAGCAGCCTTGAGGTGTACAATGAGCAGTTCTTC.

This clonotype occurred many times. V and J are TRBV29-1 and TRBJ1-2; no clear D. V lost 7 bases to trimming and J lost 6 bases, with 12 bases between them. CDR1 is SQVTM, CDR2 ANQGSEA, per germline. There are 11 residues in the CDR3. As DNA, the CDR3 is TGCAGCGGTCAGGAGTCCCATGGCTACACCTTC. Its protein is CSGQESHGYTF.

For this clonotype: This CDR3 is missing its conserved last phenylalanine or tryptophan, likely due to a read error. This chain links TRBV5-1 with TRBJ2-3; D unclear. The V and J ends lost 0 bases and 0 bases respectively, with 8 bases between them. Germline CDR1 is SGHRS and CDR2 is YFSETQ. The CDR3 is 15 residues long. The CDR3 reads CASSLALPSTDTQYL. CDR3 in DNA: TGCGCCAGCAGCTTGGCACTCCCTAGCACAGATACGCAGTATCTT.

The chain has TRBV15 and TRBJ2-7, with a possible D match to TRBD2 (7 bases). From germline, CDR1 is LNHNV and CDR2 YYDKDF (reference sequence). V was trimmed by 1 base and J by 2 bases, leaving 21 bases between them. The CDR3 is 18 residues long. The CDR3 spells CATSRGGEGEGLAYEQYF. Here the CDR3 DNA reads TGTGCCACCAGCAGAGGGGGGGAGGGGGAGGGGTTGGCCTACGAGCAGTACTTC.

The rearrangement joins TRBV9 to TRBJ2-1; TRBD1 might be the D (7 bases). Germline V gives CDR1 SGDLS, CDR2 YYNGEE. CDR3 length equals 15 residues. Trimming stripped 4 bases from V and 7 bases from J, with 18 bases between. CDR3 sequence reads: CASSQGTVGGNEQFF. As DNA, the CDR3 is TGTGCCAGCAGCCAGGGGACAGTGGGGGGTAATGAGCAGTTCTTC.

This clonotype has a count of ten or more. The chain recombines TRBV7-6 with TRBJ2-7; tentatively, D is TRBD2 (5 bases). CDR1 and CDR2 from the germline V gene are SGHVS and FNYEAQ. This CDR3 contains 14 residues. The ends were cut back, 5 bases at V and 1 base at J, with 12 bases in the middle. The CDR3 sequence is CASSQRTGSYEQYF. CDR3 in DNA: TGTGCCAGCAGCCAAAGGACTGGATCCTACGAGCAGTACTTC.

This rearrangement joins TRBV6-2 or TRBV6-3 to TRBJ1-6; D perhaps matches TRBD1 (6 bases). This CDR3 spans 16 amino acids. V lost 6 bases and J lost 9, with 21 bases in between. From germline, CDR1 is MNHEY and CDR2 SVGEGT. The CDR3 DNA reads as TGTGCCAGCAGCCCCCTGTCAGGGGCGTTTGGTTCACCCCTCCACTTT. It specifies CASSPLSGAFGSPLHF.

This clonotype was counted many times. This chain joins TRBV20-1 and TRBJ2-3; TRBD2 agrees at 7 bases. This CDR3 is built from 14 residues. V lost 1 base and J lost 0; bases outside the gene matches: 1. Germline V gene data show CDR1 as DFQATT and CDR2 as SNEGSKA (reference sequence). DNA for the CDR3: TGCAGTGCTAGAGGACTAGCTAGCACAGATACGCAGTATTTT. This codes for CSARGLASTDTQYF.

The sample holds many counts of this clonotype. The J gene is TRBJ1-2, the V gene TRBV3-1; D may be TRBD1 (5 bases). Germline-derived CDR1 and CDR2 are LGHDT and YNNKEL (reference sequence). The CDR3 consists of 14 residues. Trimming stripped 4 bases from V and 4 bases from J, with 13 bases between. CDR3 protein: CASSPGTSAYGYTF. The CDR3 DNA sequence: TGTGCCAGCAGCCCTGGGACGTCCGCCTATGGCTACACCTTC.

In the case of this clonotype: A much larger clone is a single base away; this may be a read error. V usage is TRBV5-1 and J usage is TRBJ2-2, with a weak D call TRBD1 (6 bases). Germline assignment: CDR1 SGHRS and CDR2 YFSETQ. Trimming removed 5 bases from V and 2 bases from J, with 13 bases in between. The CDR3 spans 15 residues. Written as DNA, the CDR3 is TGCGCCAGCAGGGCCCCGGGACATAACACCGGGGAGCTGTTTTTT. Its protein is CASRAPGHNTGELFF.

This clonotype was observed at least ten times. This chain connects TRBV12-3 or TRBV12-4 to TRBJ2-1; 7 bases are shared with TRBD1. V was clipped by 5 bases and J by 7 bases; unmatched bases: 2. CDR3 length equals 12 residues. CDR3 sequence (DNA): TGTGCCAGCAGTGTGACAGGGAATGAGCAGTTCTTC. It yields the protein CASSVTGNEQFF.

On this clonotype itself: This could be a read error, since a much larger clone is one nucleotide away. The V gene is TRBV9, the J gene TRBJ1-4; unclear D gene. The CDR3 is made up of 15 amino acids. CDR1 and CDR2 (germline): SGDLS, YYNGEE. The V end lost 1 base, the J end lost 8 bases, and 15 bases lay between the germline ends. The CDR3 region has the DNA TGTGCCAGCAGCGTAACGGAGGGCTATCGGGAAAAACTGTTTTTT. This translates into CASSVTEGYREKLFF. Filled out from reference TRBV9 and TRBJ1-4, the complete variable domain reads DSGVTQTPKHLITATGQRVTLRCSPRSGDLSVYWYQQSLDQGLQFLIQYYNGEERAKGNILERFSAQQFPDLHSELNLSSLELGDSALYFCASSVTEGYREKLFFGSGTQLSVL.

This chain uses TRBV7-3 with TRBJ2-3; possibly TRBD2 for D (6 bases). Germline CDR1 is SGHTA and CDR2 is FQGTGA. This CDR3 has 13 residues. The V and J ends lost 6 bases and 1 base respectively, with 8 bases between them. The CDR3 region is CASRIAGTDTQYF. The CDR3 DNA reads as TGTGCCAGCAGGATAGCGGGCACAGATACGCAGTATTTT.

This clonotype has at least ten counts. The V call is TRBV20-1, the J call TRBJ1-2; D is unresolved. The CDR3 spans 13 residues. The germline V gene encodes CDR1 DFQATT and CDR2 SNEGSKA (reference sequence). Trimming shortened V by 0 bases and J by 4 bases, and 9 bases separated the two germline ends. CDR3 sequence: CSARDQVTYGYTF. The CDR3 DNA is TGCAGTGCTAGAGACCAGGTAACCTATGGCTACACCTTC.

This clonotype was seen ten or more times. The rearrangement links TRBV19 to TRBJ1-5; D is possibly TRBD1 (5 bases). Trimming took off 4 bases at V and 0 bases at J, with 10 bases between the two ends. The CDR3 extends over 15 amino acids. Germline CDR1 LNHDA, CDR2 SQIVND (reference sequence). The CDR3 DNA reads TGTGCCAGTAGTAAAATCAGGGCTAGCAATCAGCCCCAGCATTTT. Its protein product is CASSKIRASNQPQHF. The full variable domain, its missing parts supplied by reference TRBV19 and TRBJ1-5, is DGGITQSPKYLFRKEGQNVTLSCEQNLNHDAMYWYRQDPGQGLRLIYYSQIVNDFQKGDIAEGYSVSREKKESFPLTVTSAQKNPTAFYLCASSKIRASNQPQHFGDGTRLSIL.

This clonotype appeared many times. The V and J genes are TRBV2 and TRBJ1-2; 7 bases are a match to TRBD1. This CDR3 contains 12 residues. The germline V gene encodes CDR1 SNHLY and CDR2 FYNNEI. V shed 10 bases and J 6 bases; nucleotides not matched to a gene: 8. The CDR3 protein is CATWTGPNGYTF. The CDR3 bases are TGTGCCACTTGGACAGGCCCTAATGGCTACACCTTC.

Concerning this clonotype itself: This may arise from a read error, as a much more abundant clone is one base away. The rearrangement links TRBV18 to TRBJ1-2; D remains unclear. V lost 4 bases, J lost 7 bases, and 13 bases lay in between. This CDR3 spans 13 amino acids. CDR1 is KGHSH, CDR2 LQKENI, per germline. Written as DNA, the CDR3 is TGTGCCAGCTCACTCTCGGATTCGCGTGGCTACACCTTC. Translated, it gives CASSLSDSRGYTF.

The CDR3 region has the DNA TGTGCCAGCAGCCGGAAGGACAGGGCCTACAATGAGCAGTTCTTC. This gives the protein CASSRKDRAYNEQFF. V gene TRBV5-4 combines with J gene TRBJ2-1, with 8 bases lining up with TRBD1. CDR3 length: 15 residues. From germline, CDR1 is SGHNT and CDR2 YYREEE (reference sequence). With V trimmed by 4 bases and J by 2 bases, 5 bases remained unmatched. The complete variable domain, with remaining parts taken from reference TRBV5-4 and TRBJ2-1, reads ETGVTQSPTHLIKTRGQQVTLRCSSQSGHNTVSWYQQALGQGPQFIFQYYREEENGRGNFPPRFSGLQFPNYSSELNVNALELDDSALYLCASSRKDRAYNEQFFGPGTRLTVL.